The 16 T cell receptor beta chains below come from one sample, sequenced in a study of shared clonotypes between healthy human individuals. Only in-frame clones appear in the TCRdb table, and some are missing; sequencing was by immunoSEQ multiplex PCR. This table holds around 1,000,000 clones, about 72% found once. Sequencing was performed on memory CD4+ T cells from PBMCs. Subset of the sample: CD45RA-negative fraction. The receptors were sampled from a man between 18 and 29 years old in good health. Some clones in this sample may be carry-over from other donors' samples.

This chain joins TRBV19 and TRBJ2-3, with D tentatively TRBD1 (5 bases). This CDR3 is 13 amino acids long. Germline-derived CDR1 and CDR2 are LNHDA and SQIVND (reference sequence). The V end lost 3 bases, the J end lost 6 bases, and 10 bases lay between the germline ends. The CDR3 sequence: CASSISHRDTQYF. The CDR3 nucleotides read TGTGCCAGTAGTATCTCGCACAGGGATACGCAGTATTTT.

The rearrangement joins TRBV2 to TRBJ2-1; 10 nucleotides line up with TRBD2. CDR3 length equals 14 residues. J was trimmed by 6 bases and V by 3 bases; bases with no gene match: 2. The germline V gene encodes CDR1 SNHLY and CDR2 FYNNEI. CDR3 sequence (DNA): TGTGCCAGCAGTGACCTAGCGGGGGTCAATGAGCAGTTCTTC. Translating gives CASSDLAGVNEQFF.

V usage is TRBV11-2 and J usage is TRBJ2-7; D unresolved. Per germline, CDR1 SGHAT and CDR2 FQNNGV. The CDR3 consists of 11 residues. V shed 6 bases and J shed 9 bases, with 12 bases lying between them. The CDR3 reads CASSAFSGQYF. The CDR3 DNA sequence: TGTGCCAGCAGTGCTTTTTCCGGGCAGTACTTC.

The chain couples TRBV30 to TRBJ1-2; D is perhaps TRBD1 (6 bases). The CDR3 covers 13 residues. Per the germline V gene, CDR1 is GTSNPN and CDR2 is SVGIG (reference sequence). The V and J ends lost 4 bases and 8 bases respectively, with 17 bases between them. CDR3 protein: CAWTTGTLRGYTF. In DNA, the CDR3 is TGTGCCTGGACTACAGGGACATTAAGAGGCTACACCTTC.

This clone appeared a few times. This chain links TRBV28 with TRBJ2-3; 12 bases align to TRBD2. Germline V lookup: CDR1 MDHEN, CDR2 SYDVKM. This CDR3 contains 19 residues. With 3 bases clipped from V and 5 bases from J, the junction kept 15 bases outside the gene matches. Written as DNA, the CDR3 is TGTGCCAGCAGTTTTGGCCGGGGGACTAGCGGGCCCCTCCGAGATACGCAGTATTTT. Translating gives CASSFGRGTSGPLRDTQYF.

The chain employs TRBV5-4 and TRBJ2-7; no reliable D call. V was clipped by 2 bases and J by 0 bases, with 9 bases between them. Per the germline V gene, CDR1 is SGHNT and CDR2 is YYREEE (reference sequence). This CDR3 spans 14 amino acids. The CDR3 protein is CASSFGPNSYEQYF. The CDR3 DNA reads TGTGCCAGCAGCTTTGGTCCCAACTCCTACGAGCAGTACTTC.

The chain joins TRBV11-3 to TRBJ2-5; 10 bases match TRBD1. Trimming cost V 1 base and J 3 bases; bases outside gene matches: 5. The CDR3 covers 16 residues. Germline assignment: CDR1 SGHNT and CDR2 YENEEA. This chain's CDR3 is CASSLGETGGEETQYF. The CDR3 nucleotides are TGTGCCAGCAGCTTAGGAGAGACAGGGGGCGAAGAGACCCAGTACTTC.

This clone was seen at least ten times. The J gene is TRBJ2-3, the V gene TRBV27, with unresolved D. Per germline, CDR1 MNHEY and CDR2 SMNVEV (reference sequence). V shed 0 bases and J shed 2 bases, with 12 bases lying between them. CDR3 size: 16 residues. This CDR3 is CASSLSLRPPTDTQYF. CDR3 nucleotides: TGTGCCAGCAGTTTATCCTTGCGTCCCCCCACAGATACGCAGTATTTT.

The chain uses TRBV5-1 and TRBJ1-4, with TRBD1 matching 9 bases. V lost 4 bases, J lost 7 bases, and 8 bases stayed unmatched. Germline-derived CDR1 and CDR2 are SGHRS and YFSETQ. The CDR3 consists of 15 residues. For the CDR3, the DNA is TGCGCCAGCAGCCTACAGGGGGCGGAGGTTGAAAAACTGTTTTTT. This gives the protein CASSLQGAEVEKLFF. Full variable domain (remainder filled in from reference TRBV5-1 and TRBJ1-4): KAGVTQTPRYLIKTRGQQVTLSCSPISGHRSVSWYQQTPGQGLQFLFEYFSETQRNKGNFPGRFSGRQFSNSRSEMNVSTLELGDSALYLCASSLQGAEVEKLFFGSGTQLSVL.

The chain joins TRBV2 to TRBJ2-7, with 11 bases that match TRBD1. V trimming: 6 bases; J trimming: 5 bases; junction bases outside the gene matches: 9. This CDR3 has 15 residues. In germline, CDR1 is SNHLY, CDR2 FYNNEI. The CDR3 region is CASSQTGTGGNEQYF. The DNA of the CDR3 is TGTGCCAGCAGCCAAACCGGGACAGGGGGTAACGAGCAGTACTTC.

This chain connects TRBV4-2 to TRBJ2-7; 8 bases match TRBD1. Germline V lookup: CDR1 LGHNA, CDR2 YNFKEQ. This CDR3 has 16 amino acids. V lost 0 bases, J lost 3 bases, and 7 bases stayed unmatched. CDR3 nucleotide sequence: TGTGCCAGCAGCCAAGATTACGGCAGGGGGCACTACGAGCAGTACTTC. It encodes CASSQDYGRGHYEQYF.

The chain links TRBV27 to TRBJ1-2; D is undetermined. This CDR3 has 16 amino acids. The germline V gene encodes CDR1 MNHEY and CDR2 SMNVEV (reference sequence). The V and J ends lost 5 bases and 4 bases respectively, with 20 bases between them. The CDR3 region is CASSTRTPVNSYGYTF. CDR3 nucleotide sequence: TGTGCCAGCAGTACGAGGACTCCTGTGAATAGCTATGGCTACACCTTC.

V and J are TRBV28 and TRBJ1-2, with 9 positions matching TRBD1. Germline V gene lookup returns CDR1 MDHEN and CDR2 SYDVKM. The length of the CDR3 is 17 residues. V lost 6 bases and J lost 5; bases outside the gene matches: 16. This CDR3 is CASRLGRTGATKYGYTF. Here the CDR3 DNA reads TGTGCCAGCAGGCTCGGGAGGACAGGGGCCACCAAATATGGCTACACCTTC.

This chain joins TRBV15 and TRBJ1-3; unclear D gene. The CDR3 has 15 amino acids. Germline V gives CDR1 LNHNV, CDR2 YYDKDF (reference sequence). V lost 1 base and J 2 bases, leaving 9 bases between the germline ends. The CDR3 region has the DNA TGTGCCACCAGCAGAGGGGAGGGAACTGGAAACACCATATATTTT. This codes for CATSRGEGTGNTIYF. The whole variable domain, filled in from reference TRBV15 and TRBJ1-3, reads DAMVIQNPRYQVTQFGKPVTLSCSQTLNHNVMYWYQQKSSQAPKLLFHYYDKDFNNEADTPDNFQSRRPNTSFCFLDIRSPGLGDTAMYLCATSRGEGTGNTIYFGEGSWLTVV.

The rearrangement uses TRBV5-1 and TRBJ1-2; no firm D call. The V and J ends lost 0 bases and 5 bases respectively, with 11 bases between them. The CDR3 covers 14 residues. Germline V CDR1 and CDR2: SGHRS, YFSETQ. For the CDR3, the DNA is TGCGCCAGCAGCTTGGAGGTCAACAATTATGGCTACACCTTC. This translates into CASSLEVNNYGYTF.

The V gene is TRBV7-9, the J gene TRBJ1-1, with D maybe TRBD1 (5 bases). Germline CDR1 and CDR2: SEHNR and FQNEAQ (reference sequence). The germline V and J ends were trimmed by 2 bases and 3 bases, with 13 bases remaining between them. This CDR3 has 15 residues. For the CDR3, the DNA is TGTGCCAGCAGCTTATCGGCGGGGGACGACACTGAAGCTTTCTTT. This gives the protein CASSLSAGDDTEAFF.